Included here is one T cell receptor (beta chain) sequence, with context. Original data processing: Reference gene primer amplification gave nucleated cell count estimates. Sequencing was performed with immunoSEQ multiplex PCR; in TCRdb, only in-frame clones are kept and a portion is missing. V and J calls and clone size follow that table, whereas D and trimming were derived from the DNA. The table includes approximately 400,000 clones, about four fifths detected once. Trimming removed 2 bases at V and 0 bases at J, with 8 bases between. From germline, CDR1 is SGHDT and CDR2 YYEEEE. This CDR3 has 14 amino acids. The sample originates from a study of blood T cell repertoires in COVID-19. Study as a whole: Nucleic acid was either cDNA or gDNA, and it came from T cells, B-cell-depleted T cells, or PBMCs.

This TCR was recovered from a human donor with acute or convalescent COVID-19. The donor label of this sample is uncertain. Input material: peripheral blood. The chain is built from TRBV5-6 and TRBJ1-1; a weak D match, TRBD1 (5 bases). As DNA, the CDR3 is TGTGCCAGCAGCTTCGGACACTTGAACACTGAAGCTTTCTTT. This encodes CASSFGHLNTEAFF. Supplemented by reference TRBV5-6 and TRBJ1-1, the full variable domain reads DAGVTQSPTHLIKTRGQQVTLRCSPKSGHDTVSWYQQALGQGPQFIFQYYEEEERQRGNFPDRFSGHQFPNYSSELNVNALLLGDSALYLCASSFGHLNTEAFFGQGTRLTVV.